These T cell receptor beta chains were read from a single sample in a study of cytomegalovirus exposure and HLA in healthy donors. The data were produced by immunoSEQ multiplex PCR, yet TCRdb's version contains in-frame clones alone and is incomplete. Among roughly 120,000 clones listed, approximately 70% were seen once. What was sequenced was PBMCs. Receptor source: a woman aged 25 to 45 in good health and CMV-seronegative. CDR3s include the opening cysteine and the closing phenylalanine or tryptophan. A D gene is named only where the DNA matches it firmly. The size field is filled for only some rows; it gives once, few, many or a size class.

d_call,v_call,clone_size,j_call,cdr3_aa,cdr3_nt
TRBD2,TRBV5-4,-,TRBJ2-5,CASTLWGGGETQYF,TGTGCCAGCACCCTCTGGGGGGGTGGGGAGACCCAGTACTTC
-,TRBV7-9,-,TRBJ2-5,CASSLGLQVQETQYF,TGTGCCAGCAGCTTAGGGTTACAGGTCCAAGAGACCCAGTACTTC
-,TRBV6-5,-,TRBJ1-1,CASRTTEDTEAFF,TGTGCCAGCAGAACGACAGAGGACACTGAAGCTTTCTTT
-,TRBV28,-,TRBJ1-2,CASSSYRDGYTF,TGTGCCAGCAGTTCCTACAGGGATGGCTACACCTTC
TRBD1,TRBV7-9,-,TRBJ2-7,CAGGRGASYEQYF,TGTGCAGGGGGCAGGGGAGCGTCCTACGAGCAGTACTTC
-,TRBV9,few,TRBJ1-1,CASSPQTNMNTEAFF,TGTGCCAGCAGCCCCCAGACAAACATGAACACTGAAGCTTTCTTT
-,TRBV4-1,-,TRBJ1-4,CASSQGLSPSNEKLFF,TGCGCCAGCAGCCAAGGACTGTCACCCTCTAATGAAAAACTGTTTTTT
-,TRBV29-1,-,TRBJ1-1,CSAPSRKNTEAFF,TGCAGCGCCCCTAGCAGAAAAAACACTGAAGCTTTCTTT
TRBD2,TRBV5-1,-,TRBJ2-1,CASRTSGIHNEQFF,TGCGCCAGCAGGACTAGCGGGATACACAATGAGCAGTTCTTC
-,TRBV23-1,once,TRBJ2-5,CASSQSSFRGNQETQYF,TGCGCCAGCAGTCAATCTTCCTTTCGGGGGAACCAAGAGACCCAGTACTTC
-,TRBV7-9,-,TRBJ2-3,CASSFPSGKSTDTQYF,TGTGCCAGCAGCTTCCCCAGCGGCAAAAGCACAGATACGCAGTATTTT
-,TRBV15,few,TRBJ2-1,CATSRGWAPDEQFF,TGTGCCACCAGCAGAGGTTGGGCCCCGGATGAGCAGTTCTTC
-,TRBV7-9,-,TRBJ1-2,CASSLEPSIPGGYTF,TGTGCCAGCAGCTTAGAACCGTCTATTCCGGGAGGCTACACCTTC
-,TRBV11-3,-,TRBJ1-1,CASSFRSDSNLNTEAFF,TGTGCCAGCAGCTTTAGATCGGACAGTAACTTGAACACTGAAGCTTTCTTT
-,TRBV6-5,-,TRBJ2-7,CASSSGLNYEQYF,TGTGCCAGCAGTTCGGGACTTAACTACGAGCAGTACTTC
TRBD1,TRBV5-1,-,TRBJ1-4,CASSLGTGEKLFF,TGCGCCAGCAGCCTCGGGACAGGTGAAAAACTGTTTTTT
-,TRBV7-8,once,TRBJ2-5,CASSFVLQIQGETQYF,TGTGCCAGCAGCTTCGTCCTACAGATTCAGGGGGAGACCCAGTACTTC
TRBD1,TRBV2,few,TRBJ2-2,CASSGTGWTGELFF,TGTGCCAGCAGTGGGACAGGGTGGACCGGGGAGCTGTTTTTT
TRBD2,TRBV4-2,once,TRBJ2-1,CASSQVSAGGYNEQFF,TGTGCCAGCAGCCAAGTTTCAGCGGGGGGGTACAATGAGCAGTTCTTC
-,TRBV10-3,-,TRBJ2-1,CAISESQLNEQFF,TGTGCCATCAGTGAGTCGCAACTAAATGAGCAGTTCTTC
-,TRBV7-3,-,TRBJ2-4,CASSQGTGSQIQYF,TGTGCCAGCAGCCAAGGGACTGGCAGTCAGATTCAGTACTTC
-,TRBV2,-,TRBJ2-4,CASRETDLAKNIQYF,TGTGCCAGCAGGGAGACAGACCTAGCCAAAAACATTCAGTACTTC
-,TRBV5-1,-,TRBJ2-6,CASSFRGRGSGANVLTF,TGCGCCAGCAGCTTCAGGGGACGGGGCTCTGGGGCCAACGTCCTGACTTTC
TRBD1,TRBV5-6,few,TRBJ1-4,CASSRGDRGLEKLFF,TGTGCCAGCAGCCGGGGGGACAGGGGGCTGGAAAAACTGTTTTTT
TRBD1,TRBV29-1,-,TRBJ1-1,CSVVGQGGYTEAFF,TGCAGCGTTGTCGGACAGGGGGGTTACACTGAAGCTTTCTTT
-,TRBV9,-,TRBJ1-4,CASSVGGRLNEKLFF,TGTGCCAGCAGCGTCGGGGGACGGTTGAATGAAAAACTGTTTTTT
TRBD2,TRBV10-3,few,TRBJ2-7,CATAERGADYEQYF,TGTGCCACAGCGGAGCGGGGGGCAGACTACGAGCAGTACTTC
TRBD2,TRBV30,-,TRBJ2-5,CAWSVGGGETQYF,TGTGCCTGGAGTGTGGGGGGAGGGGAGACCCAGTACTTC
-,TRBV19,-,TRBJ1-5,CASSIGVGAYSNQPQHF,TGTGCCAGTAGTATAGGTGTGGGAGCCTATAGCAATCAGCCCCAGCATTTT
TRBD2,TRBV6-5,-,TRBJ2-1,CASNPSGSYNEQFF,TGTGCCAGCAACCCTAGCGGGAGCTACAATGAGCAGTTCTTC
-,TRBV5-1,-,TRBJ1-5,CASSLDGRDFSQPQHF,TGCGCCAGCAGCTTGGATGGCAGGGATTTTAGTCAGCCCCAGCATTTT
TRBD1,TRBV6-6,-,TRBJ1-5,CASSGDRDYQPQHF,TGTGCCAGCAGTGGGGACAGAGATTATCAGCCCCAGCATTTT
TRBD2,TRBV5-1,-,TRBJ2-1,CASSNDGTNNEQFF,TGCGCCAGCAGCAACGACGGGACTAACAATGAGCAGTTCTTC
-,TRBV10-2,-,TRBJ1-2,CASSETGGGYGYTF,TGCGCCAGCAGTGAGACTGGCGGAGGGTATGGCTACACCTTC
-,TRBV10-3,-,TRBJ1-5,CAISAWEGGGNQPQHF,TGTGCCATCAGTGCGTGGGAGGGCGGGGGCAATCAGCCCCAGCATTTT
-,TRBV4-3,once,TRBJ1-2,CASSHHRDPRGGYTF,TGCGCCAGCAGCCACCACAGAGACCCTAGGGGTGGCTACACCTTC
-,TRBV7-9,-,TRBJ2-7,CASSPTSLVYEQYF,TGTGCCAGCAGCCCAACTAGTCTTGTCTACGAGCAGTACTTC
-,TRBV11-2,-,TRBJ2-1,CASSQRLGNEQFF,TGTGCCAGCAGCCAAAGACTGGGTAATGAGCAGTTCTTC
TRBD1,TRBV29-1,-,TRBJ2-6,CSVEASDRAGANVLTF,TGCAGCGTTGAAGCATCAGACAGGGCTGGGGCCAACGTCCTGACTTTC
-,TRBV4-1,-,TRBJ2-1,CASSQGPGLDNEQFF,TGCGCCAGCAGCCAGGGGCCGGGACTCGACAATGAGCAGTTCTTC
TRBD2,TRBV4-3,-,TRBJ2-3,CASSQDRLAGAYTQYF,TGCGCCAGCAGCCAAGATAGGCTAGCGGGGGCATATACGCAGTATTTT
TRBD1,TRBV6-1,-,TRBJ1-5,CASSEEGEDRAVNQPQHF,TGTGCCAGCAGTGAGGAGGGGGAGGACAGGGCGGTGAATCAGCCCCAGCATTTT
TRBD2,TRBV10-1,few,TRBJ2-5,CASSPSGRRETQYF,TGCGCCAGCAGTCCCAGCGGGAGACGCGAGACCCAGTACTTC
-,TRBV2,few,TRBJ2-7,CASRSGLSYEQYF,TGTGCCAGCAGATCAGGGCTCTCCTACGAGCAGTACTTC
TRBD1,TRBV5-1,-,TRBJ1-2,CASSTGQGDYGYTF,TGCGCCAGCAGCACAGGACAGGGGGACTATGGCTACACCTTC
TRBD2,TRBV2,-,TRBJ2-3,CASSFGLAGEADTQYF,TGTGCCAGCAGTTTCGGACTAGCGGGAGAGGCAGATACGCAGTATTTT
-,TRBV7-3,-,TRBJ1-1,CASSPKGLSGTEAFF,TGTGCCAGCAGCCCTAAAGGGTTGAGCGGGACTGAAGCTTTCTTT
TRBD1,TRBV5-5,-,TRBJ2-7,CASSLEGRWDRAYEQYF,TGTGCCAGCAGCTTGGAAGGGCGTTGGGACAGGGCTTACGAGCAGTACTTC
TRBD2,TRBV5-6,-,TRBJ2-7,CASSPLAGTYEQYF,TGTGCCAGCAGCCCACTAGCGGGAACCTACGAGCAGTACTTC
-,TRBV5-1,-,TRBJ2-5,CASSETRAVQETQYF,TGCGCCAGCAGCGAGACCAGGGCAGTACAAGAGACCCAGTACTTC
-,TRBV9,-,TRBJ1-1,CASSLSSTELNTEAFF,TGTGCCAGCAGCCTTAGTTCGACAGAACTGAACACTGAAGCTTTCTTT
-,TRBV7-2,-,TRBJ1-5,CASSLDPGQPQHF,TGTGCCAGCAGCTTAGACCCGGGTCAGCCCCAGCATTTT
-,TRBV27,-,TRBJ2-1,CASSPGREQFF,TGTGCCAGCAGTCCGGGGAGAGAGCAGTTCTTC
-,TRBV6-1,-,TRBJ1-5,CASSESVVQPQHF,TGTGCCAGCAGTGAAAGCGTAGTTCAGCCCCAGCATTTT